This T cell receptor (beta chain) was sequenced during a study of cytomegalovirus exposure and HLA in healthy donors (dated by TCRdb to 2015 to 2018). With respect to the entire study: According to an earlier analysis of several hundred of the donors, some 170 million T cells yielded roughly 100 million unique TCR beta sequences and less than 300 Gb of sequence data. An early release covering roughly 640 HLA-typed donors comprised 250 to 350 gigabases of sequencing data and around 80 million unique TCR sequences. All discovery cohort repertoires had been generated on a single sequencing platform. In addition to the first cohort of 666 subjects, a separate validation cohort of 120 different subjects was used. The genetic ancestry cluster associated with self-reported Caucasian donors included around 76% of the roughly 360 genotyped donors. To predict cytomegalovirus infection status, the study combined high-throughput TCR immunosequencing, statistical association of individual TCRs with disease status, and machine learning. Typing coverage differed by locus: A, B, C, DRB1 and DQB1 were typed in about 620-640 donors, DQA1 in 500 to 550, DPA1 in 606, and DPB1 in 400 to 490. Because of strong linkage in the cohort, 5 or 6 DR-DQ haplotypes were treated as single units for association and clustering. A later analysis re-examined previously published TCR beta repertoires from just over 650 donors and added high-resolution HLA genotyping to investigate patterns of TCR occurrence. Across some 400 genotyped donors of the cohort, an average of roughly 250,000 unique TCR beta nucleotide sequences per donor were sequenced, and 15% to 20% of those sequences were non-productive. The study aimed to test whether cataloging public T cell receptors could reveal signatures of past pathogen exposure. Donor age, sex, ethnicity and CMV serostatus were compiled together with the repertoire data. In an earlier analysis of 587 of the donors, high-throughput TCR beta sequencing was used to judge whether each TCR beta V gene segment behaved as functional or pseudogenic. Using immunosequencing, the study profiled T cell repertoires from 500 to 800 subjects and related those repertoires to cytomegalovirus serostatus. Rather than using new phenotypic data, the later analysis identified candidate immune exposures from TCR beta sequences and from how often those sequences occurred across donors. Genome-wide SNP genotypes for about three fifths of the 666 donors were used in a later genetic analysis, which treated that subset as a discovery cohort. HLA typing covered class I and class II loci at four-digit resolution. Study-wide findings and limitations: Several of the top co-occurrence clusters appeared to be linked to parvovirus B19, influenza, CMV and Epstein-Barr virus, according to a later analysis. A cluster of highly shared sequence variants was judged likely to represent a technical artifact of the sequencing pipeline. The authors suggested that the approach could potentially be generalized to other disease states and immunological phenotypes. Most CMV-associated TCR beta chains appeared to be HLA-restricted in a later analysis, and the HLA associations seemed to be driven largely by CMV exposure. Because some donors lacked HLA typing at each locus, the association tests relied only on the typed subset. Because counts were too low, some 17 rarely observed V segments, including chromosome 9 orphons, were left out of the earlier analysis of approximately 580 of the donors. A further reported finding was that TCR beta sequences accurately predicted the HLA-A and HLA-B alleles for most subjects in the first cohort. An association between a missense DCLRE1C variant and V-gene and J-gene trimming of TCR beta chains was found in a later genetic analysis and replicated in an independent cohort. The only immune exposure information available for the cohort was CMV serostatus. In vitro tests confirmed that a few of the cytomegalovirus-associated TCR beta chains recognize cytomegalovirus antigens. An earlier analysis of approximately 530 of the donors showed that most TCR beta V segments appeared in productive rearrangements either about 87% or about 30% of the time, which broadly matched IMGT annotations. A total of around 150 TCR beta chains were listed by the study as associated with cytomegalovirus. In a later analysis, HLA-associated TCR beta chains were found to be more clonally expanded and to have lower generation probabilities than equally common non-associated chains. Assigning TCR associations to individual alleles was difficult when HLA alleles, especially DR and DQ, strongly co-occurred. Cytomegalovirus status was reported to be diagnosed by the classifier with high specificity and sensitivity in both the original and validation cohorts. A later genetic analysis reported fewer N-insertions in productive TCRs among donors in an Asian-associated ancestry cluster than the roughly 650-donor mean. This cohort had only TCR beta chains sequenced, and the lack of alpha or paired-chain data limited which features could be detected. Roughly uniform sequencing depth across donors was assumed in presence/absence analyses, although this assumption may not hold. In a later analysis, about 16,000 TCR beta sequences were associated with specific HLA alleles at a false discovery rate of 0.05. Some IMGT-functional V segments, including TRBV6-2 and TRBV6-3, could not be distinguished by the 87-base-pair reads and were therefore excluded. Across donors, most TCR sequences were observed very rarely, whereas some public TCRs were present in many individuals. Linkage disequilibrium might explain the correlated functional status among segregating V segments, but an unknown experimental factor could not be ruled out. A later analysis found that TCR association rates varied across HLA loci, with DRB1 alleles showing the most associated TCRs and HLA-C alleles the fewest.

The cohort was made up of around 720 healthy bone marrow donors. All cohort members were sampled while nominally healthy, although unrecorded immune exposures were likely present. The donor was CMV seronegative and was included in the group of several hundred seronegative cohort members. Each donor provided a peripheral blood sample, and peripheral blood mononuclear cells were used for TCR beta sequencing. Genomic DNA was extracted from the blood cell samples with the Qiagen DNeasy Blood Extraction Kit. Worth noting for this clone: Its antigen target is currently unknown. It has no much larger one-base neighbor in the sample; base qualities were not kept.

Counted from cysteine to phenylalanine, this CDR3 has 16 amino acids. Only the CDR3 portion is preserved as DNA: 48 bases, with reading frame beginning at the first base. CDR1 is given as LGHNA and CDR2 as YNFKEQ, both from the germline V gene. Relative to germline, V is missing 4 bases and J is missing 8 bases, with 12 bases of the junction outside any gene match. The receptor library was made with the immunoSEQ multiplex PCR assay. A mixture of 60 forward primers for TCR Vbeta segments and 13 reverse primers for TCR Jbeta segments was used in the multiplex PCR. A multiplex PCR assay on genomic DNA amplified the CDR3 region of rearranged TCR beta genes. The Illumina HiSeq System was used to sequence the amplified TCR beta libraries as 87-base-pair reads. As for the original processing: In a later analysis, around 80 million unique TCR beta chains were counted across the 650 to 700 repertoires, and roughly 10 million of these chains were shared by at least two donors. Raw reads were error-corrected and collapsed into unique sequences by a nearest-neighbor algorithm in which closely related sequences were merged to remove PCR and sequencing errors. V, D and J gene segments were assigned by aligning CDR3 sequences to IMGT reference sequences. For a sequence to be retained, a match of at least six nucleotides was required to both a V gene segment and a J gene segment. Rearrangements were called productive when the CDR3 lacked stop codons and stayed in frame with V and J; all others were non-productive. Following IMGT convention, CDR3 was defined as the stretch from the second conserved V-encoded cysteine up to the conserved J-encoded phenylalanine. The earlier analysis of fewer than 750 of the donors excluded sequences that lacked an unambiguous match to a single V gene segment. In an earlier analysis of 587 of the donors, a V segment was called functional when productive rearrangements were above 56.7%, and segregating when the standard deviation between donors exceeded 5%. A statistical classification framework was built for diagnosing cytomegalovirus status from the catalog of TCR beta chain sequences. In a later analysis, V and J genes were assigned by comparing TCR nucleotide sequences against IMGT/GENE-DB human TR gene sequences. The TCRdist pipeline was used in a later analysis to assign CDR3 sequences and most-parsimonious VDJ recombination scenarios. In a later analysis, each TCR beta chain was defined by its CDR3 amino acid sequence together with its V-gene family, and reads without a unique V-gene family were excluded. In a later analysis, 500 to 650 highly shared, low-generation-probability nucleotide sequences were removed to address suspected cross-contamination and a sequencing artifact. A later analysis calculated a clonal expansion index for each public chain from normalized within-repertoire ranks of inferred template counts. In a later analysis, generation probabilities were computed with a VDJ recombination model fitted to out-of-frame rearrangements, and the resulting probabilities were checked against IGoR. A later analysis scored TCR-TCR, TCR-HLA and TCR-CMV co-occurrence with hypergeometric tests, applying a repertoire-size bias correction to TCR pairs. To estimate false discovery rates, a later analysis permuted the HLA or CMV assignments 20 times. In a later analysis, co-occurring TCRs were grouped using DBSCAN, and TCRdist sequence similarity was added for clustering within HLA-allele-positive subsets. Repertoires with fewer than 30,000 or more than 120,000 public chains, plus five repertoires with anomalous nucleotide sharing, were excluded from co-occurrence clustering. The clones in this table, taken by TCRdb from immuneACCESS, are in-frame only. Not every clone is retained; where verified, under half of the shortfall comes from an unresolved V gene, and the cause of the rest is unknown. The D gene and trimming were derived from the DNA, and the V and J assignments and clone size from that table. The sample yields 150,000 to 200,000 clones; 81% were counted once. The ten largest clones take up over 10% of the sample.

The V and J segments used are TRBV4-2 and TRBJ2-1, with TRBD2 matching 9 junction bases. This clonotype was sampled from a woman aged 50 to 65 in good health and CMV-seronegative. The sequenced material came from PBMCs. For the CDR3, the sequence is CASSRGPAGGTDEQFF. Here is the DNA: TGTGCCAGCAGCCGAGGACCGGCGGGAGGGACCGATGAGCAGTTCTTC.